These 23 T cell receptor beta chains were all obtained from the same sample, sequenced in a study of T cells in women clearing cervical HPV infection. Some clones are missing from TCRdb's copy, which holds only in-frame ones; the method was immunoSEQ multiplex PCR. The specimen's table records some 8,300 clones. Sequenced input: blood buffy coat. The receptors were gathered from a woman aged 18-70 years with a cervical HPV16 infection that either progressed to CIN3+ or cleared (not recorded which).

Concerning this clone itself: The missing CDR3 end, 3 residues past where the read stops, is filled in from the germline J gene. This sample includes further DNA sequences coding for the same CDR3. The chain links TRBV7-2 to TRBJ1-2; tentative D call: TRBD1 (5 bases). The germline V gene encodes CDR1 SGHTA and CDR2 FQGNSA. This CDR3 region has 13 residues. The DNA read from the CDR3 is TGTGCCAGCAGCTTAGCGGGGCGGCCTGGA. Amino acids: CASSLAGRPG. The CDR3 in its entirety is CASSLAGRPGYTF.

A note on this clone: Germline and junction disagree at one end, which may indicate a read error. CDR3 region: CASSSTGGAYTF. The CDR3 bases that were read are TGTGCTAGCAGTTCGACAGGGGGCGCC. The chain links TRBV7-7 to TRBJ1-2; 10 bases are shared with TRBD1. Read sequence stops 3 residues before the CDR3 end, and the germline J gene provides the missing end. The germline V gene encodes CDR1 SSHAT and CDR2 FNYEAQ (reference sequence). The CDR3 runs 12 residues.

Details on this clone: With the read ending 3 residues before the CDR3 end, the germline J gene is used to fill in that end. V is TRBV19 and J is TRBJ2-3; weak D call: TRBD2 (6 bases). This CDR3 is 15 amino acids long. The germline gives CDR1 LNHDA, CDR2 SQIVND (reference sequence). The covered CDR3 bases are TGTGCCAGTAGTATAGATTGGAGGGTTCAAGAGACG. Its translation: CASSIDWRVQET. The full CDR3 sequence reads CASSIDWRVQETQYF.

Details on this clone: Read data end 3 residues before the CDR3 end; the end is taken from the germline J gene. The chain recombines TRBV5-1 with TRBJ2-5; maybe TRBD2 (5 bases). V shed 2 bases and J shed 4 bases, with 12 bases lying between them. Germline V gene sequence: CDR1 SGHRS, CDR2 YFSETQ. The CDR3 runs to 14 residues. The CDR3 spells CASSLSLAGETQYF. The CDR3 bases that were read are TGCGCCAGCAGCTTAAGTCTAGCAGGAGAGACC.

With respect to this clone: The sequence runs out 3 residues before the end of the CDR3; the remainder is reconstructed from the germline J gene. V is TRBV19 and J is TRBJ1-5, with 10 bases matching TRBD1. Germline V gene data show CDR1 as LNHDA and CDR2 as SQIVND (reference sequence). This CDR3 contains 16 residues. V shed 5 bases, J shed 4 bases, and the junction held 8 bases outside the gene matches. The sequenced part of the CDR3 DNA is TGTGCCAGTAGTCTACCGGGACAGGGGTCGAATCAGCCC. Amino acids: CASSLPGQGSNQP. The whole CDR3 sequence reads CASSLPGQGSNQPQHF.

Comment on this clone: The sequenced fragment ends 3 residues before the CDR3 boundary, so the rest is inferred from the germline J gene. This chain joins TRBV7-2 and TRBJ2-7; 9 bases line up with TRBD1. The length of the CDR3 is 13 residues. The ends lost 5 bases at V and 4 bases at J; junction bases unmatched: 3. Germline-derived CDR1 and CDR2 are SGHTA and FQGNSA. The CDR3 sequence is CASSPGQGYEQYF. Incomplete CDR3 DNA: TGTGCCAGCAGCCCGGGACAGGGATACGAG. The full variable domain, its missing parts supplied by reference TRBV7-2 and TRBJ2-7, is GAGVSQSPSNKVTEKGKDVELRCDPISGHTALYWYRQSLGQGLEFLIYFQGNSAPDKSGLPSDRFSAERTGGSVSTLTIQRTQQEDSAVYLCASSPGQGYEQYFGPGTRLTVT.

Comment on this clone: The observed sequence ends 3 residues before the CDR3 terminus, with the missing tail filled in from the germline J gene. The gene calls are TRBV4-1 and TRBJ1-2; D is ambiguous. Trimming took 0 bases from V and 0 from J, leaving 8 bases between them. The CDR3 loop spans 15 amino acids. Germline CDR1 and CDR2: MGHRA and YSYEKL. The CDR3 reads CASSQDETTNYGYTF. CDR3 DNA (partial): TGCGCCAGCAGCCAAGACGAGACAACTAACTATGGC.

This clone is classed as medium-sized by frequency. The read ends 3 residues shy of where the CDR3 ends; the end is completed using the germline J gene. V and J are TRBV19 and TRBJ2-7, with a weak D call TRBD1 (6 bases). Per the germline V gene, CDR1 is LNHDA and CDR2 is SQIVND (reference sequence). V was shortened by 6 bases and J by 2 bases, with 8 bases between the two germline ends. The CDR3 covers 12 residues. Partial CDR3 DNA: TGTGCCAGTAGGGACAGTACCTACGAG. This codes for CASRDSTYE. The entire CDR3 protein is CASRDSTYEQYF. The full variable domain, its missing parts supplied by reference TRBV19 and TRBJ2-7, is DGGITQSPKYLFRKEGQNVTLSCEQNLNHDAMYWYRQDPGQGLRLIYYSQIVNDFQKGDIAEGYSVSREKKESFPLTVTSAQKNPTAFYLCASRDSTYEQYFGPGTRLTVT.

Notes on this clone: The read finishes 3 residues shy of the CDR3 end, and the germline J gene is used to complete it. V usage is TRBV11-3 and J usage is TRBJ1-1; D remains ambiguous. The CDR3 has 14 residues. From germline, CDR1 is SGHNT and CDR2 YENEEA. V shed 2 bases and J shed 1 base, with 8 bases lying between them. The CDR3 loop is CASSLRGKNTEAFF. The CDR3 bases that were read are TGTGCCAGCAGCTTAAGAGGCAAGAACACTGAA.

Remarks on this clone: Read sequence stops 3 residues before the CDR3 end, and the germline J gene provides the missing end. This chain connects TRBV19 to TRBJ2-7, with TRBD1 identical over 9 bases. Trimming removed 3 bases from V and 6 bases from J; junction bases left unmatched: 15. The CDR3 consists of 17 residues. Germline CDR1 LNHDA, CDR2 SQIVND (reference sequence). Partial CDR3 DNA: TGTGCCAGTAGTATCCTCACCTCCGGGACAGGGACGGCCGAG. This codes for CASSILTSGTGTAE. The full CDR3 protein reads CASSILTSGTGTAEQYF.

A remark on this clone: The read falls 3 residues short of the CDR3 end, and the missing part is taken from the germline J gene. The gene calls are TRBV18 and TRBJ2-1; no firm D call. The CDR3 runs 12 residues. V lost 1 base and J 6 bases, leaving 4 bases between the germline ends. Germline V gene lookup returns CDR1 KGHSH and CDR2 LQKENI. The sequenced part of the CDR3 DNA is TGTGCCAGCTCACCACAGGGCAATGAG. Translated: CASSPQGNE. The CDR3 in full is CASSPQGNEQFF.

Notes on this clone: Sequencing ends 3 residues short of the CDR3 end; the germline J gene provides the rest. The chain recombines TRBV2 with TRBJ1-5; 8 nucleotides match TRBD1. Unmatched junction bases numbered 5, after V lost 4 bases and J lost 6 bases. From germline, CDR1 is SNHLY and CDR2 FYNNEI. The CDR3 has 14 amino acids. Incomplete CDR3 DNA: TGTGCCAGCAGTGCCCAGGGGGCAGGTCAGCCC. This encodes CASSAQGAGQP. The whole CDR3 reads CASSAQGAGQPQHF. Full variable domain (outside the CDR3, taken from reference TRBV2 and TRBJ1-5): EPEVTQTPSHQVTQMGQEVILRCVPISNHLYFYWYRQILGQKVEFLVSFYNNEISEKSEIFDDQFSVERPDGSNFTLKIRSTKLEDSAMYFCASSAQGAGQPQHFGDGTRLSIL.

For this clone: With the read ending 3 residues before the CDR3 end, the germline J gene is used to fill in that end. The rearrangement uses TRBV19 and TRBJ2-1; D call uncertain. This CDR3 contains 15 residues. V lost 1 base and J lost 2, with 9 bases in between. Per the germline V gene, CDR1 is LNHDA and CDR2 is SQIVND (reference sequence). The CDR3 here is CASSIGRRTYNEQFF. CDR3 DNA (partial): TGTGCCAGTAGTATAGGTCGCAGAACCTACAATGAG.

Comment on this clone: Coverage ceases 3 residues before the CDR3 finishes, and the germline J gene fills in the end. The V and J genes are TRBV18 and TRBJ1-2; TRBD1 agrees at 8 bases. Germline-derived CDR1 and CDR2 are KGHSH and LQKENI. The CDR3 has 14 residues. The CDR3 bases that were read are TGTGCCAGCTCACCAAAGCAGGGGGCAGACGGC. It codes for CASSPKQGADG. The whole CDR3 protein is CASSPKQGADGYTF.

About this clone: The sequence runs out 3 residues before the end of the CDR3; the remainder is reconstructed from the germline J gene. This rearrangement joins TRBV2 to TRBJ1-4, with D perhaps TRBD1 (6 bases). Germline CDR1 reads SNHLY; CDR2 reads FYNNEI. The CDR3 runs to 14 residues. The ends were cut back, 1 base at V and 7 bases at J, with 10 bases in the middle. CDR3 region: CASSEDRVPEKLFF. CDR3 DNA, as far as it was read: TGTGCCAGCAGTGAAGACAGGGTACCTGAAAAA.

Turning to this clone: The read finishes 3 residues shy of the CDR3 end, and the germline J gene is used to complete it. The V gene is TRBV11-2, the J gene TRBJ1-1; maybe TRBD1 (6 bases). Per the germline V gene, CDR1 is SGHAT and CDR2 is FQNNGV. V lost 4 bases to trimming and J lost 7 bases, with 16 bases between them. This CDR3 has 14 residues. CDR3 bases read: TGTGCCAGCAGCTCTCTGGACAGTCCCCTTGAA. Its translation: CASSSLDSPLE. The entire CDR3 is CASSSLDSPLEAFF.

Points on this clone: The CDR3 end falls 3 residues outside the read, so it is completed with the germline J gene. The same CDR3 can be traced to other DNA sequences in this sample. The chain employs TRBV6-4 and TRBJ2-1; 9 bases are shared with TRBD1. CDR3 length equals 16 residues. V shed 6 bases and J 3 bases; nucleotides not matched to a gene: 9. The germline V gene encodes CDR1 MRHNA and CDR2 SNTAGT. The CDR3 DNA, read in part, is TGTGCCAGCAGCCGCCAGGAGGGACAGGGCTACAATGAG. Translating it yields CASSRQEGQGYNE. The complete CDR3 protein is CASSRQEGQGYNEQFF.

As to this clone: The observed sequence ends 3 residues before the CDR3 terminus, with the missing tail filled in from the germline J gene. The V call is TRBV10-2, the J call TRBJ2-7; D is unresolved. Per the germline V gene, CDR1 is WSHSY and CDR2 is SAAADI. This CDR3 spans 12 amino acids. Trimming stripped 6 bases from V and 6 bases from J, with 12 bases between. The CDR3 reads CASSLLVSEQYF. The CDR3 bases that were read are TGCGCCAGCAGCCTACTGGTAAGCGAG.

This clone ranks as medium-sized in terms of frequency. The sequence runs out 3 residues before the end of the CDR3; the remainder is reconstructed from the germline J gene. The rearrangement links TRBV29-1 to TRBJ2-5; maybe TRBD2 (5 bases). Deletions cut 4 bases from V and 3 bases from J, with 9 bases between. The germline V gene has CDR1 SQVTM and CDR2 ANQGSEA. The CDR3 runs 12 residues. The CDR3 bases that were read are TGCAGCGTTGCCGGGGATAAAGAGACC. Its translation is CSVAGDKET. The full CDR3 reads CSVAGDKETQYF.

As for this clone: The CDR3 goes on 3 residues after the read ends, and that part is filled in from the germline J gene. J is TRBJ2-5 and V is TRBV7-2, with D possibly matching TRBD1 (6 bases). The CDR3 has 15 amino acids. From germline, CDR1 is SGHTA and CDR2 FQGNSA. Trimming removed 4 bases at V and 4 bases at J, with 16 bases between. CDR3 sequence reads: CASSSYRDKRETQYF. CDR3 bases read: TGTGCCAGCAGCTCTTACCGGGACAAGCGAGAGACC. Drawing the rest from reference TRBV7-2 and TRBJ2-5, the complete variable domain is GAGVSQSPSNKVTEKGKDVELRCDPISGHTALYWYRQSLGQGLEFLIYFQGNSAPDKSGLPSDRFSAERTGGSVSTLTIQRTQQEDSAVYLCASSSYRDKRETQYFGPGTRLLVL.

CDR3 sequence: CASSWGRVVDDYTF. CDR3 bases read: TGTGCCAGCAGCTGGGGCAGGGTTGTAGACGAC. V and J are TRBV7-6 and TRBJ1-2; weak D call: TRBD1 (5 bases). Sequencing ends 3 residues short of the CDR3 end; the germline J gene provides the rest. Germline V gene sequence: CDR1 SGHVS, CDR2 FNYEAQ. The CDR3 runs to 14 residues.

In the case of this clone: The CDR3 goes on 3 residues after the read ends, and that part is filled in from the germline J gene. The chain links TRBV18 to TRBJ1-4; D gene uncertain. The CDR3 loop spans 12 amino acids. V was shortened by 3 bases and J by 8 bases, with 7 bases between the two germline ends. Germline V gene data show CDR1 as KGHSH and CDR2 as LQKENI. Partial CDR3 DNA: TGTGCCAGCTCACCGAGTGGCGAAAAA. Protein: CASSPSGEK. The whole CDR3 protein is CASSPSGEKLFF.

As concerns this clone: The read terminates 3 residues before the CDR3 end, so the remaining end is supplied by the germline J gene. The chain carries TRBV7-3 and TRBJ2-4, with no clear D. This CDR3 region has 13 residues. In germline, CDR1 is SGHTA, CDR2 FQGTGA. CDR3 protein: CASSLNANYGQYF. CDR3 DNA (partial): TGTGCCAGCAGCTTAAATGCTAACTATGGT.